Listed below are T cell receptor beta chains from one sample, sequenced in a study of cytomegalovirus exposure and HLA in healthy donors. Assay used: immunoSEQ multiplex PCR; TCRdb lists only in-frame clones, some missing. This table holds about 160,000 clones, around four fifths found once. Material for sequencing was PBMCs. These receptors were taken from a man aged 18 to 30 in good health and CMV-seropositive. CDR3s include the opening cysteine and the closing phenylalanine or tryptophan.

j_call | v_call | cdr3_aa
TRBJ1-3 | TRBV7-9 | CASSLGHGNTIYF
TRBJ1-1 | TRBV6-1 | CASGSDTLNTEAFF
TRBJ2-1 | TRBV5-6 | CASSGRTGSGSSEQFF
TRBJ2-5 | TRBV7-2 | CASSPLTSGSQETQYF
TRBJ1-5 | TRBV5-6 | CASSLYELNQPQHF
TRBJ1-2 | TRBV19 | CASSPGQGYGYTF
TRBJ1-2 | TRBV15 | CATSRDRTAGKNGYTF
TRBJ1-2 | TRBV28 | CASSSGQGRPGYTF
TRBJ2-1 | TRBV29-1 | CSVEVWTGPYNEQFF
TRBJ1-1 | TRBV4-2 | CASSQDYPIWTGYTEAFF
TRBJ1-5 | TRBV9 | CASLRIRDLNYSNQPQHF
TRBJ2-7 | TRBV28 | CASSPDRPLYEQYF
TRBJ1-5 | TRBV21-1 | CASSKKGQESNQPQHF
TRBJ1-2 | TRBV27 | CASSPRTGGFGYTF
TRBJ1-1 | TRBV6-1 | CASRRMNTEAFF
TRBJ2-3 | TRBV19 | CASSIPTSGITDTQYF
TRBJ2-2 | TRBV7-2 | CASSLLGVNTGELFF
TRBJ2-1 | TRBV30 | CAWVGQIEQFF
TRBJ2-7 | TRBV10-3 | CAISGAGWEQYF
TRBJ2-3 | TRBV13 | CASSRPWGGADTQYF
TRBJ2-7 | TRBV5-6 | CASSLLGQGDYEQYF
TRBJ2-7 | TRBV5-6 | CASSLDPAGDSEQYF
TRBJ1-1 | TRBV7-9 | CATTWSEAFF
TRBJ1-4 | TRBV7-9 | CASSPGSEKLFF
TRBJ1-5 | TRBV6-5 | CASSSTGGGNQPQHF
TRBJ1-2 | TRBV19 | CASSPVGQGPYTF
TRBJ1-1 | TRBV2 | CASNHRGLVEAFF
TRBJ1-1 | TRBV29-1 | CSGQGNRAEAFF
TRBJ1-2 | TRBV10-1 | CASTNAGYGYTF
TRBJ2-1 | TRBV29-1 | CSVAGTSGSSYNEQFF
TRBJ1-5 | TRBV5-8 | CASSSPGRAVYNQPQHF
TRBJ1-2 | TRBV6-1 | CASTPARGNGYTF
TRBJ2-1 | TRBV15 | CATSSGGTTYNEQFF
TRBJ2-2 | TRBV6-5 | CASSYVPSGNTGELFF
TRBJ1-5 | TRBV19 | CASSDRGQGTVAAQHF
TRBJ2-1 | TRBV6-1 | CASILAELSYNEQFF
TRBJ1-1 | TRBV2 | CASRPPTGSEWTEAFF
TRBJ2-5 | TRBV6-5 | CASSPWTALWETQYF
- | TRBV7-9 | CASSFVAGGFTEQYF
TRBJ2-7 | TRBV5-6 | CASSLLWGEYEQYF
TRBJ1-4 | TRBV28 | CASSFHSDYEKLFF
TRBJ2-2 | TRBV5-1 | CASSLEVSGRNTGELFF
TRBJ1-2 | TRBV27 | CASSLRDTYDYGYTF
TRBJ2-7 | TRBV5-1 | CASSFGGRYEQYF
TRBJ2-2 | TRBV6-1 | CASSEGGSTGELFF
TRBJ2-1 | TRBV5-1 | CASSLRMSRDRYPYNEQFF
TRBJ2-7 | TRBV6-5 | CASSYSGKVAVEQYF
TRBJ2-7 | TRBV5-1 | CASSAGTGLIGEQYF
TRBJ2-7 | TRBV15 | CATSRDLGGGTSEQYF
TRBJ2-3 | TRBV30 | CAWSVYGITDTQYF
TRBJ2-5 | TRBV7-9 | CASSFATGPLTQYF